A selection of T cell receptor beta chains follows, all from one sample in a study of T cells in Graves' hyperthyroidism and ophthalmopathy. One entry per CDR3 protein, called by TCRdb with MiXCR from the multiplex PCR reads. The sample carries 92,000 or so distinct CDR3 sequences, 51% recorded once. Sequencing was performed on blood. Receptor source: a woman in her thirties or forties with Graves' hyperthyroidism. The CDR3 runs from the conserved cysteine through the conserved F or W. Fields, in order: V gene, D gene, clone size, J gene, CDR3 DNA, CDR3 protein. A D gene is named only where the DNA matches it firmly. A clone size is listed for some rows: how often the clone was seen (once, few, many), or a class if it is expanded.

TRBV4-3	NA	many	TRBJ1-3	TGCGCCAGCAGCCAAGAACCCCGTTCTGGAAACACCATATATTTT	CASSQEPRSGNTIYF
TRBV7-8	NA	NA	TRBJ1-1	TGTGCCAACAGCTTGAGCGCATACACTGAAGCTTTCTTT	CANSLSAYTEAFF
TRBV9	NA	many	TRBJ1-5	TGTGCCAGCAGCGTAGGGCCAGGGGAACAGCCCCAGCATTTT	CASSVGPGEQPQHF
TRBV5-1	NA	NA	TRBJ1-2	TGCGCCAGCAGCTTGTTGGACGGAAACTATGGCTACACTTTC	CASSLLDGNYGYTF
TRBV13	NA	NA	TRBJ2-3	TGTGCCAGCAGCTTGAGAGCTAGGAGCACAGATACGCAGTATTTT	CASSLRARSTDTQYF
TRBV24-1	NA	many	TRBJ1-5	TGTGCCACCAGTGATACGGACGAGAGCAATCAGCCCCAGCATTTT	CATSDTDESNQPQHF
TRBV20-1	NA	many	TRBJ2-5	TGCAGTGCTAGAGCCCCATTGGTTGCTTCTCAAGAGACCCAGTACTTC	CSARAPLVASQETQYF
TRBV7-9	NA	many	TRBJ1-3	TGTGCCAGCAGCTTAGACGGTGGAGGAAACACCATATATTTT	CASSLDGGGNTIYF
TRBV7-2	NA	NA	TRBJ2-5	TGTGCCAGCAGCCAGGGAGTCAGAGAGACCCAGTACTTC	CASSQGVRETQYF
TRBV7-9	NA	NA	TRBJ2-2	TGTGCCAGCAGCTTGATAGGGGAGCGACCCTACACCGGGGAGCTGTTTTTT	CASSLIGERPYTGELFF
TRBV19	TRBD1	NA	TRBJ1-1	TGTGCCAGTAGACGGTCAGGGGAGGGGGCGCTGAACACTGAAGCTTTCTTT	CASRRSGEGALNTEAFF
TRBV10-3	TRBD2	many	TRBJ2-5	TGTGCCATCAGTGACCCCGGGACTAGCGGAAAAGAGACCCAGTACTTC	CAISDPGTSGKETQYF
TRBV6-6	TRBD1	NA	TRBJ1-2	TGTGCCAGCAGAGCCGGGACAGCGGACTATGGCTACACCTTC	CASRAGTADYGYTF
TRBV7-2	NA	many	TRBJ2-7	TGTGCCAGCAGCCTGCTAACAAACGAGCAGTACTTC	CASSLLTNEQYF
TRBV19	TRBD2	many	TRBJ2-2	TGTGCCAGTAGTTTAGGACTAGCGGGAGCCGGGGAGCTGTTTTTT	CASSLGLAGAGELFF
TRBV20-1	TRBD2	NA	TRBJ2-7	TGCAGTTCACTAGCGGGAGGGCCCCGGTACGAGCAGTACTTC	CSSLAGGPRYEQYF
TRBV20-1	NA	NA	TRBJ1-6	TGCAGTGCTAGAGATCAGGGTGGCAATTCACCCCTCCACTTT	CSARDQGGNSPLHF
TRBV2	TRBD1	NA	TRBJ1-4	TGTGCCAGCAGGCTAATCGGGACAGCGGACGAAAAACTGTTTTTT	CASRLIGTADEKLFF
TRBV28	TRBD1	NA	TRBJ2-7	TGTGCCAGCAGCCAAACGGGACAGGGAACCTACGAGCAGTACTTC	CASSQTGQGTYEQYF
TRBV10-3	TRBD2	NA	TRBJ2-7	TGTGCCATCAGACCAGCGGGAGGCTACGAGCAGTACTTC	CAIRPAGGYEQYF
TRBV7-9	NA	NA	TRBJ2-5	TGTGCCAGCAGCTTGGATTCCCCGGGAGTGGGAGAGACCCAGTACTTC	CASSLDSPGVGETQYF
TRBV4-1	TRBD2	many	TRBJ2-5	TGCGCCAGCAGCCAAGATCGCCCTAGCGGGCCTCAAGAGACCCAGTACTTC	CASSQDRPSGPQETQYF
TRBV4-1	NA	many	TRBJ2-5	TGCGCCAGCAGCCAAGGCAGCCAAGAGACCCAGTACTTC	CASSQGSQETQYF
TRBV7-9	TRBD2	many	TRBJ2-5	TGTGCCAGCAGCCCCAGCGGGAGCGGTGGGGAGACCCAGTACTTC	CASSPSGSGGETQYF
TRBV7-9	NA	NA	TRBJ1-6	TGTGCCAGCAGCGTGAGGTCGGGGGACGCCTATAATTCACCCCTCCACTTT	CASSVRSGDAYNSPLHF
TRBV12-3/TRBV12-4	TRBD1	NA	TRBJ2-7	TGTGCCAGCAGTTTAGCGGGGACAGGGGGGGCGTACGAGCAGTACTTC	CASSLAGTGGAYEQYF
TRBV29-1	NA	few	TRBJ1-1	TGCAGCTTGGGCCCGGGGAGCACTGAAGCTTTCTTT	CSLGPGSTEAFF
TRBV20-1	TRBD2	once	TRBJ2-7	TGCAGTGCTAGAGATCTTGGGCGGCTAGCGGGAGTAGCGTCCTACGAGCGGTACTTC	CSARDLGRLAGVASYERYF
TRBV12-3/TRBV12-4	TRBD1	NA	TRBJ2-6	TGTGCCAGCAGAAGACAGGGGGCTGCCGGGGCCAATGTCCTGACTTTC	CASRRQGAAGANVLTF
TRBV29-1	NA	NA	TRBJ2-3	TGCAGCGTTCGTGTGGGGCCGAGCACAGATACGCAGTATTTT	CSVRVGPSTDTQYF
TRBV7-9	NA	many	TRBJ1-2	TGTGCCAGCAGCTTGGGGAGGGGGGCGAAGGATGGCTACACCTTC	CASSLGRGAKDGYTF
TRBV7-3	TRBD2	NA	TRBJ2-7	TGTGCCAGCTCCCTTGCTAGCGGGGTCTCCTACGAGCAGTACTTC	CASSLASGVSYEQYF
TRBV29-1	NA	NA	TRBJ1-5	TGCAGCGTTGCCTGGTCCCGGGACACCAATCAGCCCCAGCATTTT	CSVAWSRDTNQPQHF
TRBV7-3	TRBD2	NA	TRBJ2-7	TGTGCCAGCTCACCGGGAGGGACCTACGAGCAGTACTTC	CASSPGGTYEQYF
TRBV5-6	TRBD1	many	TRBJ2-3	TGTGCCAGCAGCGGGACAGCCCTTCTTCGTTATTCGCAGTATTTT	CASSGTALLRYSQYF
TRBV19	TRBD1	many	TRBJ1-1	TGTGCCAGTAGTTCGCCGGGACAGGGCACCTTGAACACTGAAGCTTTCTTT	CASSSPGQGTLNTEAFF
TRBV6-6	NA	many	TRBJ1-2	TGTGCCAGCACCCCAAGGACAGCGACGAACTATGGCTACACCTTC	CASTPRTATNYGYTF
TRBV20-1	TRBD1	once	TRBJ1-5	TGCAGTGCTGGGGGACAGAGTAGCAATCAGCCCCAGCATTTT	CSAGGQSSNQPQHF
TRBV7-9	TRBD1	many	TRBJ1-2	TGTGCCAGCAGCTCGTCAGGGGGGGTCTATGGCTACACCTTC	CASSSSGGVYGYTF
TRBV6-2/TRBV6-3	TRBD1	NA	TRBJ1-1	TGTGCCAGCAGTTACCTGACAGGGGGTTTCACTGAAGCTTTCTTT	CASSYLTGGFTEAFF
TRBV7-9	NA	many	TRBJ2-5	TGTGCCAGCAGTACAGGCAGCCAAGAGACCCAGTACTTC	CASSTGSQETQYF
TRBV10-3	TRBD1	NA	TRBJ2-5	TGTGCCATCAGTGACGTGGGACAGGTCGGCCAGCCCCAGTACTTC	CAISDVGQVGQPQYF
TRBV20-1	TRBD1	many	TRBJ1-5	TGCAGTGCTAGAGCTGTACAGGGGGCGAATCAGCCCCAGCATTTT	CSARAVQGANQPQHF
TRBV7-2	NA	NA	TRBJ1-4	TGTGCCAGCAGCTTAGGAGGGGAGGAAAAACTGTTTTTT	CASSLGGEEKLFF
TRBV29-1	NA	NA	TRBJ1-1	TGCAGCTCCGTAGGGGCCGCAGGGACGAACACTGAAGCTTTCTTT	CSSVGAAGTNTEAFF